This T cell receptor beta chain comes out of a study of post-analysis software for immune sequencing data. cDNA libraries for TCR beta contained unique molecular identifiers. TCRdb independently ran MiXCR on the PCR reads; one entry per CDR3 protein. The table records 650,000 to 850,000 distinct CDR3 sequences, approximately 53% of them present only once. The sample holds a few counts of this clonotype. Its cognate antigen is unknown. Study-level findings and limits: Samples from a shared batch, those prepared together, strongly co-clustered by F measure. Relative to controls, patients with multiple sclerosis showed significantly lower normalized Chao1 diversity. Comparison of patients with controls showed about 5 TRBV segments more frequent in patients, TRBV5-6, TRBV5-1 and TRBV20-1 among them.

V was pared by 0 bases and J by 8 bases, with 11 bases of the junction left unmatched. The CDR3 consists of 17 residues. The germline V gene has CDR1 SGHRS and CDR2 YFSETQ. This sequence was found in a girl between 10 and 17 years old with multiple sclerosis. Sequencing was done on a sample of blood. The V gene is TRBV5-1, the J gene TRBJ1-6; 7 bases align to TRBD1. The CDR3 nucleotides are TGCGCCAGCAGCTTGGCCGCCGGACAGGTCGGGGATTCACCCCTCCACTTT. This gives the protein CASSLAAGQVGDSPLHF.